One and the same sample provided the 4 T cell receptor beta chains below, sequenced in a study of T-cell reconstitution after alpha-beta-depleted transplantation in children. Researchers prepared the TCRbeta library using unique molecular identifiers, the study reports. TCRdb reprocessed the PCR reads with MiXCR, giving one entry per CDR3 protein. The data contain about 200,000 distinct CDR3 sequences, 14% to 15% of them singletons. This specimen was PBMCs from the stem cell graft donor, taken from the stem cell graft. Receptor source: a human donor who donated a stem cell graft to a child with acute lymphoblastic leukemia.

This clonotype has a count of ten or more. The genes are TRBV4-2 and TRBJ1-2; D unresolved. Germline CDR1 is LGHNA and CDR2 is YNFKEQ. Trimming cost V 0 bases and J 5 bases, with 10 bases left between them. The CDR3 contains 14 residues. The CDR3 DNA reads TGTGCCAGCAGCCAAGAGTGGCGCCTATATGGCTACACCTTC. Its protein product is CASSQEWRLYGYTF.

This clonotype was recorded at least ten times. The chain recombines TRBV27 with TRBJ2-1, with 11 bases matching TRBD1. The CDR3 loop spans 15 amino acids. V gave up 3 bases and J gave up 6 bases; unmatched junction bases: 4. Germline V gives CDR1 MNHEY, CDR2 SMNVEV (reference sequence). CDR3 sequence (DNA): TGTGCCAGCAGTTTCTGGGACAGGGGGTCCAATGAGCAGTTCTTC. Translation: CASSFWDRGSNEQFF.

Ten or more counts support this clonotype. The chain is built from TRBV29-1 and TRBJ2-3, with 8 bases that match TRBD2. Germline V gives CDR1 SQVTM, CDR2 ANQGSEA. Losses at the gene ends were 4 bases for V and 4 bases for J; bases not matched to a gene: 10. CDR3 length: 15 amino acids. CDR3 sequence: CSVGLAGGFADTQYF. DNA for the CDR3: TGCAGCGTTGGCCTGGCGGGAGGATTCGCAGATACGCAGTATTTT.

This clonotype occurred many times. This chain joins TRBV28 and TRBJ1-4; D gene unclear. The CDR3 runs to 15 residues. Trimming pared 3 bases from V and 0 bases from J, leaving 8 bases between. CDR1 and CDR2 (germline): MDHEN, SYDVKM. The CDR3 is CASSFVAATNEKLFF. CDR3 DNA: TGTGCCAGCAGTTTTGTGGCAGCAACTAATGAAAAACTGTTTTTT.